The subject of this entry is one T cell receptor (beta chain). The data originate from a study of blood T cell repertoires in COVID-19. About the research overall: Nucleic acid was either cDNA or gDNA, and it came from T cells, B-cell-depleted T cells, or PBMCs.

Original analysis: It was from reference gene primer amplification that nucleated cell counts were estimated. The protocol was immunoSEQ multiplex PCR, while the TCRdb copy is restricted to in-frame clones and leaves out a portion. V and J calls and clone size are copied from that table; D and trimming were computed from the DNA. The data contain under 40,000 clones, about 90% of them singletons. The sequenced material came from peripheral blood. The TCR sequence derives from a man older than 75 with active COVID-19.

The CDR3, as DNA: TGTGCCAGCAGTTTAAGGTGGGAGCCCTACGAGCAGTACTTC. This sequence encodes CASSLRWEPYEQYF. The chain employs TRBV28 and TRBJ2-7; perhaps TRBD2 as D (5 bases). The V end was cut by 2 bases, the J end by 2 bases, with 10 bases between. CDR3 length: 14 amino acids. CDR1 is MDHEN and CDR2 is SYDVKM in the germline V gene.